These 2 T cell receptor beta chains were sequenced from one sample in a study of blood T cell repertoires in COVID-19. Measured with immunoSEQ multiplex PCR; TCRdb has only the in-frame clones, and not every one. The sample consists of some 170,000 clones, around 80% of them appearing once. Sequencing was carried out using peripheral blood. These TCRs come from a woman aged 80 or older with acute or convalescent COVID-19.

The chain combines TRBV19 with TRBJ2-2, with 9 bases matching TRBD1. The ends lost 1 base at V and 7 bases at J; junction bases unmatched: 10. From germline, CDR1 is LNHDA and CDR2 SQIVND (reference sequence). There are 17 residues in the CDR3. CDR3 bases: TGTGCCAGTAGTATAGCACAGGGGGCTGTCTTAGGCGGGGAGCTGTTTTTT. The encoded protein is CASSIAQGAVLGGELFF.

J is TRBJ2-5 and V is TRBV20-1; no reliable D call. This CDR3 region has 13 residues. Per germline, CDR1 DFQATT and CDR2 SNEGSKA (reference sequence). The germline V and J ends were trimmed by 3 bases and 4 bases, with 12 bases remaining between them. Here the CDR3 reads CSASGSRAETQYF. DNA of the CDR3: TGCAGTGCTAGTGGTAGCCGCGCAGAGACCCAGTACTTC.